The 13 T cell receptor beta chains given below trace back to one sample, sequenced in a study of response to subunit inactivated influenza vaccine. TCRdb processed the RT-PCR reads anew with MiXCR; each CDR3 protein has one entry. The table has fewer than 750,000 distinct CDR3 sequences, 12% to 15% seen once. The material sequenced was PBMCs from blood, taken 12 days after vaccination. These receptors originate from a man aged 45-65 years who received an inactivated influenza vaccine.

This clonotype was observed a few times. This chain uses TRBV2 with TRBJ2-4; D possibly corresponds to TRBD2 (6 bases). The germline V and J ends were trimmed by 7 bases and 0 bases, with 16 bases remaining between them. The CDR3 length is 16 residues. Per the germline V gene, CDR1 is SNHLY and CDR2 is FYNNEI. The CDR3 DNA follows: TGTGCCAGCACCCTCGACGGGGGAATAGCCAAAAACATTCAGTACTTC. Its protein is CASTLDGGIAKNIQYF.

This chain joins TRBV7-9 and TRBJ1-1, with a tentative D call TRBD1 (5 bases). V lost 5 bases, J lost 1 base, and 14 bases lay in between. The CDR3 is made up of 15 amino acids. Germline values: CDR1 SEHNR, CDR2 FQNEAQ (reference sequence). CDR3 coding DNA: TGTGCCAGCAGCGTAGGCGGACACCAGAACACTGAAGCTTTCTTT. Protein: CASSVGGHQNTEAFF.

This clonotype was observed a handful of times. This chain uses TRBV5-5 with TRBJ2-3; a possible D gene is TRBD1 (6 bases). Germline assignment: CDR1 SGHKS and CDR2 YYEKEE (reference sequence). Trimming removed 4 bases at V and 4 bases at J, with 13 bases between. The CDR3 extends over 14 amino acids. CDR3 in DNA: TGTGCCAGCAGCCCACTACGACAGGCAGATACGCAGTATTTT. This gives the protein CASSPLRQADTQYF.

This clonotype occurred a few times. The chain uses TRBV5-5 and TRBJ1-1, with D unresolved. Germline CDR1 SGHKS, CDR2 YYEKEE (reference sequence). There are 14 residues in the CDR3. Trimming removed 4 bases at V and 0 bases at J, with 10 bases between. CDR3 sequence reads: CASSPNAMNTEAFF. The CDR3 DNA reads TGTGCCAGCAGCCCCAACGCCATGAACACTGAAGCTTTCTTT.

The CDR3 coding sequence is TGTGCCAGCAGTCCCCCCCGGACAGGAAACTACGAGCAGTACTTC. It translates to CASSPPRTGNYEQYF. This chain uses TRBV28 with TRBJ2-7, with 7 nucleotides matching TRBD1. Trimming removed 5 bases from V and 3 bases from J; junction bases left unmatched: 10. CDR1 and CDR2 (germline): MDHEN, SYDVKM. The CDR3 has 15 amino acids. Using reference TRBV28 and TRBJ2-7 for the parts outside the CDR3, the full variable domain is DVKVTQSSRYLVKRTGEKVFLECVQDMDHENMFWYRQDPGLGLRLIYFSYDVKMKEKGDIPEGYSVSREKKERFSLILESASTNQTSMYLCASSPPRTGNYEQYFGPGTRLTVT.

This clonotype was counted between two and nine times. The chain links TRBV12-3 or TRBV12-4 to TRBJ2-7, with 8 bases fitting TRBD1. The CDR3 has 13 amino acids. Germline trimming cut 5 bases from V and 6 bases from J; bases unmatched to any gene: 6. The CDR3 region is CASSLWTGIEQYF. DNA for the CDR3: TGTGCCAGCAGTCTCTGGACAGGGATCGAGCAGTACTTC.

This clonotype was found a few times. This chain links TRBV9 with TRBJ2-1; D gene ambiguous. The ends were cut back, 0 bases at V and 7 bases at J, with 8 bases in the middle. Germline lookup yields CDR1 SGDLS and CDR2 YYNGEE. This CDR3 contains 13 residues. In DNA, the CDR3 is TGTGCCAGCAGCGTAGGATCTCCAAATGAGCAGTTCTTC. This codes for CASSVGSPNEQFF.

The gene calls are TRBV6-1 and TRBJ1-5, with a tentative D call TRBD1 (5 bases). The germline V gene has CDR1 MNHNS and CDR2 SASEGT. CDR3 length equals 11 residues. The V and J ends lost 6 bases and 7 bases respectively, with 7 bases between them. The CDR3 loop reads CASSQGQPQHF. The CDR3 DNA sequence: TGTGCCAGCAGCCAGGGACAGCCCCAGCATTTT.

This clonotype was picked up a small number of times. The rearrangement joins TRBV20-1 to TRBJ2-6; D unresolved. This CDR3 comprises 16 residues. With 0 bases removed from V and 0 bases from J, the gap between germline ends came to 9 bases. CDR1 DFQATT and CDR2 SNEGSKA come from the germline V gene (reference sequence). DNA for the CDR3: TGCAGTGCTAGAGAGGGCACCTCCTCTGGGGCCAACGTCCTGACTTTC. This sequence encodes CSAREGTSSGANVLTF.

The chain joins TRBV5-1 to TRBJ1-3, with a weak D call TRBD1 (5 bases). Germline V gene sequence: CDR1 SGHRS, CDR2 YFSETQ. The CDR3 extends over 16 amino acids. Trimming took off 4 bases at V and 4 bases at J, with 18 bases between the two ends. CDR3 sequence (DNA): TGCGCCAGCAGCCCTACTGCGGGAGGGACCGGAAACACCATATATTTT. The encoded protein is CASSPTAGGTGNTIYF.

The V and J genes are TRBV6-2 or TRBV6-3 and TRBJ1-1; D not resolved. Germline V gene lookup returns CDR1 MNHEY and CDR2 SVGEGT. This CDR3 has 13 amino acids. V lost 5 bases to trimming and J lost 10 bases, with 17 bases between them. The CDR3 region has the DNA TGTGCCAGCAGTACCGGGTCTTCCTTAGGAGCTTTCTTT. It translates to CASSTGSSLGAFF.

The V and J genes are TRBV11-2 and TRBJ1-2, with unresolved D. Trimming cost V 1 base and J 8 bases, with 11 bases left between them. CDR1 and CDR2 (germline): SGHAT, FQNNGV. This CDR3 has 13 residues. CDR3 nucleotides: TGTGCCAGCAGCTTAGGGGCAGCCGGGGGCTACACCTTC. This sequence encodes CASSLGAAGGYTF.

In this sample, this clonotype turned up a few times. The genes are TRBV10-1 and TRBJ1-1, with D maybe TRBD1 (5 bases). The CDR3 totals 15 residues. Germline values: CDR1 WNHNN, CDR2 SYGVQD (reference sequence). The V end lost 0 bases, the J end lost 4 bases, and 12 bases lay between the germline ends. The CDR3 reads CASSESRGTGTEAFF. The CDR3 DNA is TGCGCCAGCAGTGAGTCCCGGGGGACGGGCACTGAAGCTTTCTTT.